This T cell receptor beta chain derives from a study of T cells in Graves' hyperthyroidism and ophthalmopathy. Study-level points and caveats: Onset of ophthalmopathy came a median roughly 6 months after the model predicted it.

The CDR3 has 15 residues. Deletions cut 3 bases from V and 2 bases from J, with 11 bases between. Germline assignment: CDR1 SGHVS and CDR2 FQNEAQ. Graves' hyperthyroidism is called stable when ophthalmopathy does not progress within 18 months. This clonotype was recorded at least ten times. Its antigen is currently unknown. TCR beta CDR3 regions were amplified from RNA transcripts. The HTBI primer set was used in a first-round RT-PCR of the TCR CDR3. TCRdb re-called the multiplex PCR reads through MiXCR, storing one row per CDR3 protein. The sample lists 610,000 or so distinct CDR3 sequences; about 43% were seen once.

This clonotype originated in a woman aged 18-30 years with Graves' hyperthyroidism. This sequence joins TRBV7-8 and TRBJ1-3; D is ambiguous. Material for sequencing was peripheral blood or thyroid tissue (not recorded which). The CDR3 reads CASSFGILAGNTIYF. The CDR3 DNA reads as TGTGCCAGCAGCTTCGGGATTCTAGCTGGAAACACCATATATTTT.